The clone carrying this T cell receptor (beta chain) showed up many times. The antigen remains unidentified. Amplified TCR beta CDR3 regions were obtained using RNA transcripts as template. The authors performed first-round RT-PCR with HTBI primers and then a second-round multiplex PCR. MiXCR, applied by TCRdb to the multiplex PCR reads, yields one record per CDR3 protein. The profile shows fewer than 350,000 distinct CDR3 sequences, roughly 17% of them singletons. The CDR3 covers 16 residues. Per germline, CDR1 SGHTA and CDR2 FQGNSA. V shed 0 bases, J shed 5 bases, and the junction held 4 bases outside the gene matches. These data originate in a study of Graves' ophthalmopathy and Graves' hyperthyroidism. Points from the study as a whole: Blood also carried most expanded thyroid clonotypes exceeding 0.001 frequency. Predictions made by the model for ophthalmopathy progression reached 55% to 71% sensitivity and almost 75% specificity.

This TCR was recovered from an adult man with Graves' ophthalmopathy. The sequencing sample was made of peripheral blood. The chain recombines TRBV7-2 with TRBJ1-5, with TRBD1 identical over 10 bases. CDR3 sequence reads: CASSLAGTGDHQPQHF. As DNA, the CDR3 is TGTGCCAGCAGCTTAGCCGGGACAGGGGACCATCAGCCCCAGCATTTT.